Here is one TCR beta chain with its context. This specimen belongs to a study of cytomegalovirus exposure and HLA in healthy donors. Study details: Within the Caucasian-associated ancestry cluster were around 80% of the approximately 400 genotyped donors.

Per germline, CDR1 ENHRY and CDR2 SYGVKD. This CDR3 spans 15 amino acids. The V gene end was trimmed by 5 bases and the J gene end by 0 bases; junction bases not matched to a gene: 7. The PCR had 60 Vbeta and 13 Jbeta primers. Using immunoSEQ multiplex PCR, the repertoire was profiled, and TCRdb retains in-frame clones only, with some absent. The sample gives some 190,000 clones, around 83% of which show up once; around 1.6% is in the top ten. The rearrangement uses TRBV10-3 and TRBJ2-7; 7 bases align to TRBD2. This receptor was taken from a man aged 40-49 years in good health and CMV-seropositive. The sequencing sample was made of PBMCs. The chain's CDR3 is CAISSWRESSYEQYF. The CDR3, as DNA: TGTGCCATCAGTTCATGGCGGGAGTCCTCCTACGAGCAGTACTTC.